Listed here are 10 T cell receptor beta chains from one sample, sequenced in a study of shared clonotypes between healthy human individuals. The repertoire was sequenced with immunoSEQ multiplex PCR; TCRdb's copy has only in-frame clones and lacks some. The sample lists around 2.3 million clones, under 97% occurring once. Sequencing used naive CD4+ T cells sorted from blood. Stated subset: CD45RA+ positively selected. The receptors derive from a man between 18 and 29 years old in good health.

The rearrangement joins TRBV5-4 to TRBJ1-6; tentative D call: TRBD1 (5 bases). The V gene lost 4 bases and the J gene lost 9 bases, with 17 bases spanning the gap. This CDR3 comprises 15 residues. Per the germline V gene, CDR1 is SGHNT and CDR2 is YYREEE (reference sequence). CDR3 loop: CASSETVMDRSPLHF. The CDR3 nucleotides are TGTGCCAGCAGCGAGACAGTTATGGACCGTTCACCCCTCCACTTT.

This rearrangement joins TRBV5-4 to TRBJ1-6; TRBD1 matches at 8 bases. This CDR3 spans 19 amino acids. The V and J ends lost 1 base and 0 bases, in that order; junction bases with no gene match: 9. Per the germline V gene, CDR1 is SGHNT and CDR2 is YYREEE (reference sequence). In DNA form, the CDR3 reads TGTGCCAGCAGCTTGAGCCAGGGGGCTTCGAGCTCCTATAATTCACCCCTCCACTTT. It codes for CASSLSQGASSSYNSPLHF.

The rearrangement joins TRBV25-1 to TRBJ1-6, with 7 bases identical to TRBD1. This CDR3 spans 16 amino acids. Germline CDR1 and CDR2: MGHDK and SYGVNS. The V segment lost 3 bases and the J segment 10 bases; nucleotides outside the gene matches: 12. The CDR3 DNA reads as TGTGCCAGCAGTGAGACAGGGCGCGCTAAGCTGTCACCCCTCCACTTT. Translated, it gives CASSETGRAKLSPLHF.

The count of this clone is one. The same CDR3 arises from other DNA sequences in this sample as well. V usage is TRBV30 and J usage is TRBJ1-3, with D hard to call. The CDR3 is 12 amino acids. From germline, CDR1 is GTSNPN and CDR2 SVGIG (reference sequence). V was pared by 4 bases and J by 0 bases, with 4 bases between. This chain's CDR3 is CAWTDSGNTIYF. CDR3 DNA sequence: TGTGCCTGGACAGACTCTGGAAACACCATATATTTT.

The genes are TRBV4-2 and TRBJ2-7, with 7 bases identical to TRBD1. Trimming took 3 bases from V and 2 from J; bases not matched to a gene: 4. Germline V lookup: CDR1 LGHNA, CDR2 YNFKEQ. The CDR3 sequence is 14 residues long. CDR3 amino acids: CASSQLDRPYEQYF. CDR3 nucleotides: TGTGCCAGCAGCCAGTTGGACAGGCCCTACGAGCAGTACTTC.

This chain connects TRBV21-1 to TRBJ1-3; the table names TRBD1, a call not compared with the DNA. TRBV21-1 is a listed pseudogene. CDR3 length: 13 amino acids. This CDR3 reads CASSLGQGNTIYF. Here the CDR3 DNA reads TGTGCCAGCAGCCTAGGCCAGGGGAACACCATATATTTT.

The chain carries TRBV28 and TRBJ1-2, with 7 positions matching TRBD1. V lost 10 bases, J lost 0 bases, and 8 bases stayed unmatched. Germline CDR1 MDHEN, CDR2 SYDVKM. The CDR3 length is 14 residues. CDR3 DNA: TGTGCCATTGGACAGGAGGCCCCTAACTATGGCTACACCTTC. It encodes CAIGQEAPNYGYTF.

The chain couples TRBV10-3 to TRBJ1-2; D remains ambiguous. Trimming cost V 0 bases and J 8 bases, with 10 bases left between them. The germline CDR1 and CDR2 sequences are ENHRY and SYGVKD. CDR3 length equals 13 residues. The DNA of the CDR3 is TGTGCCATCAGTGAGTCGCTGGTAGAAGGCTACACCTTC. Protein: CAISESLVEGYTF.

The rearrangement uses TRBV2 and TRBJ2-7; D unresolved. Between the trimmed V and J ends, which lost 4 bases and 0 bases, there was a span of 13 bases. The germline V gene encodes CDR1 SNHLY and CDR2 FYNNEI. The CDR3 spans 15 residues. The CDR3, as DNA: TGTGCCAGCAGTGGGAGACTGTTTAGCTCCTACGAGCAGTACTTC. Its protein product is CASSGRLFSSYEQYF.

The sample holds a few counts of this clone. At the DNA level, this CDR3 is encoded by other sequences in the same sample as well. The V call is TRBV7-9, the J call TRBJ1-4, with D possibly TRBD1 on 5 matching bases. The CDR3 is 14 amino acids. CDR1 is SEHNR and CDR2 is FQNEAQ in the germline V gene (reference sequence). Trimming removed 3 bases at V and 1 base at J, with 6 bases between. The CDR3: CASSLRGTNEKLFF. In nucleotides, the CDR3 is TGTGCCAGCAGCTTGAGGGGAACTAATGAAAAACTGTTTTTT.